Below are 16 T cell receptor beta chains sequenced from a single sample in a study of blood T cell repertoires in COVID-19. Repertoires were generated with immunoSEQ multiplex PCR, while TCRdb's copy carries only in-frame clones and drops some. The sample contains a few hundred thousand clones, roughly nine tenths of which appear only once. Source material: PBMCs or T cells enriched from blood (not recorded which). The receptors derive from a young man who had recovered from COVID-19.

This chain links TRBV7-9 with TRBJ1-6; 9 bases align to TRBD1. The CDR3 runs to 14 residues. J was trimmed by 10 bases and V by 5 bases; bases with no gene match: 6. Germline V gene data show CDR1 as SEHNR and CDR2 as FQNEAQ (reference sequence). The CDR3 protein is CASSVGTGISPLHF. The CDR3 nucleotides read TGTGCCAGCAGCGTGGGGACAGGGATCTCACCCCTCCACTTT.

This clone was recorded once. The chain has TRBV28 and TRBJ2-7, with D possibly TRBD2 on 5 matching bases. The germline CDR1 and CDR2 sequences are MDHEN and SYDVKM. Trimming pared 6 bases from V and 0 bases from J, leaving 21 bases between. This CDR3 region has 17 residues. In DNA, the CDR3 is TGTGCCAGCAGCAACCCCCGGGGTGGCTTTAGCTCCTACGAGCAGTACTTC. Its translation: CASSNPRGGFSSYEQYF.

A few counts support this clone. This sequence joins TRBV15 and TRBJ1-2; D possibly corresponds to TRBD1 (5 bases). Germline V gene lookup returns CDR1 LNHNV and CDR2 YYDKDF (reference sequence). The CDR3 has 11 amino acids. V dropped 5 bases and J dropped 8 bases, with 9 bases sitting between them. CDR3: CATSPGFGYTF. The CDR3, as DNA: TGTGCCACCAGCCCAGGGTTCGGCTACACCTTC.

V is TRBV4-1 and J is TRBJ1-2, with 7 bases fitting TRBD1. The CDR3 contains 13 residues. Per germline, CDR1 MGHRA and CDR2 YSYEKL. The trim removed 4 bases at V and 9 bases at J, leaving 8 bases unmatched. In DNA form, the CDR3 reads TGCGCCAGCAGCCCTCGGACAGGCAGCCGCTACACCTTC. Amino acid sequence: CASSPRTGSRYTF.

This chain uses TRBV28 with TRBJ1-5; 7 positions agree with TRBD1. The CDR3 has 14 amino acids. Germline trimming cut 7 bases from V and 5 bases from J; bases unmatched to any gene: 8. Per germline, CDR1 MDHEN and CDR2 SYDVKM. The CDR3 coding sequence is TGTGCCAGCATCCAGGGACAGTTGGATCAGCCCCAGCATTTT. This encodes CASIQGQLDQPQHF.

Only a few counts were recorded for this clone. The chain uses TRBV19 and TRBJ1-3, with no clear D. Germline assignment: CDR1 LNHDA and CDR2 SQIVND (reference sequence). Trimming cost V 8 bases and J 5 bases, with 10 bases left between them. This CDR3 has 12 amino acids. CDR3 loop: CASGALRNTIYF. The DNA of the CDR3 is TGTGCCAGTGGAGCTCTCCGAAACACCATATATTTT.

This clone came up a few times. J is TRBJ1-2 and V is TRBV7-9; no firm D call. The germline V gene encodes CDR1 SEHNR and CDR2 FQNEAQ (reference sequence). The CDR3 has 10 residues. V was pared by 7 bases and J by 8 bases, with 8 bases between. This chain's CDR3 is CASTREGYTF. CDR3 DNA: TGTGCCAGCACCCGGGAAGGCTACACCTTC.

J is TRBJ2-2 and V is TRBV27; 7 bases are shared with TRBD1. The length of the CDR3 is 17 residues. J lost 5 bases, V lost 8 bases, and 17 bases had no gene match. Looked up from germline, CDR1 is MNHEY and CDR2 is SMNVEV (reference sequence). CDR3: CASGLLTVQGRTGELFF. The CDR3 DNA reads TGTGCCAGCGGATTACTCACGGTACAGGGGAGAACCGGGGAGCTGTTTTTT.

The J gene is TRBJ2-7, the V gene TRBV3-1 (or the pseudogene TRBV3-2), with D perhaps matching TRBD1 (5 bases). The CDR3 runs to 15 residues. Germline assignment: CDR1 LGHDT and CDR2 YNNKEL (reference sequence). The V end was cut by 2 bases, the J end by 2 bases, with 13 bases between. Written as DNA, the CDR3 is TGTGCCAGCAGCCAAACGGCGCAGGGTACCTACGAGCAGTACTTC. Its translation is CASSQTAQGTYEQYF.

The chain couples TRBV18 to TRBJ2-1, with 9 nucleotides matching TRBD1. The CDR3 totals 17 residues. CDR1 KGHSH and CDR2 LQKENI come from the germline V gene. Germline trimming cut 3 bases from V and 10 bases from J; bases unmatched to any gene: 16. CDR3: CASSPLAPGQGSVEQFF. CDR3 coding DNA: TGTGCCAGCTCACCCCTAGCTCCGGGACAGGGATCGGTAGAGCAGTTCTTC.

The chain is built from TRBV7-9 and TRBJ2-4; 7 bases align to TRBD1. V shed 5 bases and J 4 bases; nucleotides not matched to a gene: 8. Germline loops: CDR1 SEHNR, CDR2 FQNEAQ (reference sequence). The CDR3 covers 15 residues. The CDR3 bases are TGTGCCAGCAGCATCCAGACAGGGCTGAAAAACATTCAGTACTTC. Translating gives CASSIQTGLKNIQYF.

In its sample, this clone was seen a few times. The chain carries TRBV28 and TRBJ2-1; 10 positions match TRBD2. The CDR3 extends over 14 amino acids. The germline V gene has CDR1 MDHEN and CDR2 SYDVKM. The ends lost 7 bases at V and 4 bases at J; junction bases unmatched: 4. The DNA for the CDR3 is TGTGCCAGCACCGGGACTAGCGCTTACAATGAGCAGTTCTTC. Its protein product is CASTGTSAYNEQFF.

The V call is TRBV19, the J call TRBJ2-6; D possibly corresponds to TRBD2 (5 bases). The CDR3 runs to 14 residues. CDR1 is LNHDA and CDR2 is SQIVND in the germline V gene (reference sequence). V lost 5 bases and J lost 2, with 7 bases in between. The CDR3 DNA sequence: TGTGCCAGTAGTTTCGGGGCTGGGGCCAACGTCCTGACTTTC. Its translation is CASSFGAGANVLTF.

The CDR3 spells CASSMQGEIYGYTF. CDR3 DNA: TGTGCCAGTAGTATGCAGGGGGAGATCTATGGCTACACCTTC. The rearrangement links TRBV19 to TRBJ1-2; 7 bases map to TRBD1. The junction had 5 bases not matched to a gene; V was cut back by 3 bases and J by 4 bases. There are 14 residues in the CDR3. CDR1 is LNHDA, CDR2 SQIVND, per germline (reference sequence).

The J gene is TRBJ1-1, the V gene TRBV6-1, with D maybe TRBD1 (5 bases). With 0 bases removed from V and 5 bases from J, the gap between germline ends came to 16 bases. The CDR3 loop spans 16 amino acids. Germline CDR1 reads MNHNS; CDR2 reads SASEGT. CDR3 residues: CASSEAWSGRSTEAFF. CDR3 in DNA: TGTGCCAGCAGTGAAGCTTGGTCAGGGAGGAGTACTGAAGCTTTCTTT.

The V and J genes are TRBV2 and TRBJ2-4; D unresolved. V lost 2 bases and J 8 bases, leaving 13 bases between the germline ends. In germline, CDR1 is SNHLY, CDR2 FYNNEI. The CDR3 contains 14 residues. The CDR3 DNA sequence: TGTGCCAGCAGTGAACTCTCTGAAACGGACATTCAGTACTTC. Its translation: CASSELSETDIQYF.